The sequence of this T cell receptor beta chain was determined in a study of blood T cell repertoires in COVID-19. The overall study: T cells, B-cell-depleted T cells, or PBMCs supplied cDNA or gDNA.

Here immunoSEQ multiplex PCR was the method, and the copy in TCRdb shows in-frame clones only, minus some. In the table there are 300,000 to 450,000 clones, about 87% of which are singletons. This CDR3 spans 14 amino acids. The germline gives CDR1 WSHSY, CDR2 SAAADI. The J segment lost 7 bases and the V segment lost 4 bases, leaving 7 bases of the junction unmatched. The clonotype originates from a woman aged 30 to 39 with COVID-19, enrolled during active disease. This chain connects TRBV10-2 to TRBJ2-7; TRBD1 matches 10 bases. Sequencing was done on a sample of peripheral blood. CDR3 in amino acids: CASSGGTGAREQYF. CDR3 nucleotide sequence: TGCGCCAGCAGTGGGGGGACAGGGGCCAGGGAGCAGTACTTC.